This T cell receptor (beta chain) was observed in a study of CD8 T cells in ankylosing spondylitis. Molecular-barcoded quantitative 5'-RACE produced these TCR beta libraries. MiXCR, run by TCRdb on the 5' RACE reads, gives a single entry per CDR3 protein. The sample comprises 250,000 to 300,000 distinct CDR3 sequences, around 20% of which are singletons, and about 8% rests with the top ten. The CDR3 length is 13 residues. Trimming removed 0 bases from V and 7 bases from J; junction bases left unmatched: 0. Per the germline V gene, CDR1 is MNHNY and CDR2 is SVGAGI (reference sequence). This clonotype was detected only a few times.

The clonotype originates from a male donor with ankylosing spondylitis or in good health (not recorded which). Sequencing used blood, either unsorted or a sorted T cell fraction (not recorded which). The rearrangement joins TRBV6-6 to TRBJ2-4; 7 nucleotides agree with TRBD1. The CDR3 loop is CASSYSDRNIQYF. The CDR3 DNA sequence: TGTGCCAGCAGTTACTCGGACAGGAACATTCAGTACTTC.